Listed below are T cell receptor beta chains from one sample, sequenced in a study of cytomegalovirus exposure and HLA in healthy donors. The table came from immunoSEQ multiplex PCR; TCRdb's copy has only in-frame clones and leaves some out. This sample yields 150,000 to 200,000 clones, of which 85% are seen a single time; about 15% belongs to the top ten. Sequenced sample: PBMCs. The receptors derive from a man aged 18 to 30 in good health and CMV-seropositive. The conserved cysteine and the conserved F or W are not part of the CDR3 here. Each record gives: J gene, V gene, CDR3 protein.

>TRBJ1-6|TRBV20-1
SAILDIHH
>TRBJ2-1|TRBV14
ASSKIAGDHNEQF
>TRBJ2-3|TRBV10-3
ATQGFGADTQY
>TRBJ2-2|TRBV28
ASSSGAGDIYGELF
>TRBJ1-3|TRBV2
ASSGDSGNTIY
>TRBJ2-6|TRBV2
ASTNGGGRGSGANVLT
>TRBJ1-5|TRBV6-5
ASSPTGIRNQPQH
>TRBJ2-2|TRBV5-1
ASSSRLTGELF
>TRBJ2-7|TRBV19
ASSDISDVYEQY
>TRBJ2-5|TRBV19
ASSIGGATGETQY
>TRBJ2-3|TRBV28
ASSLPVGSSTDTQY
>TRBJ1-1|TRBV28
ASSSLVRTVEAF
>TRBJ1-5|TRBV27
ASSLSFGYTTGDLKPQH
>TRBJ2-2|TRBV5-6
ASSLRLSGGATGELF
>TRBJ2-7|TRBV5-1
ASSNRDRNDEQY
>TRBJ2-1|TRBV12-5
ASGLPPYEQF
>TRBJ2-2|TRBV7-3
ASSFDRGAGELF
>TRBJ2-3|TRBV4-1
ASSQDQRGGTDTQY
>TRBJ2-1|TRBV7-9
ASSIDWSNEQF
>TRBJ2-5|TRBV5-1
ASSLTGGIGETQY
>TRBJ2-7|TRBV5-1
ASSLGTGISSYEQY
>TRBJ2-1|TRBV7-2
ASSLGGGGNNEQF
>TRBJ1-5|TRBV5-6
ASSAGEHQPQH
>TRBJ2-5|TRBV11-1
ASSPGTSDQTQY
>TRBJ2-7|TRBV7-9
ASSSLREQY
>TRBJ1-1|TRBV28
ASSSFSEAF
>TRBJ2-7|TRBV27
ASSEGLAGGEEQY
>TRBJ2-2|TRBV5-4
ASSFSARGFVTGELF
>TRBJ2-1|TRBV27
ASSLSLAGAYNEQF
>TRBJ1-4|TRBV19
ASSIQGGRELF
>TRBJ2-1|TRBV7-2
ASSHNGGYEQF
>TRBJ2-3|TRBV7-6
ASSSSGGGTDTQY
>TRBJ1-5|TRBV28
ASSYLDRSNQPQH
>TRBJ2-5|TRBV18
ASSPGQEIETQY
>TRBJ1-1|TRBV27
ASSPTAGTPYYPNTEAF
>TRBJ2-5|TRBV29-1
SVATPGTQY
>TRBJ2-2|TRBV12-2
ASRSDRGTTGELF